This entry features one TCR beta chain sequence. The antigen is undetermined. Germline V gives CDR1 SNHLY, CDR2 FYNNEI. V shed 9 bases and J shed 2 bases, with 8 bases lying between them. The CDR3 consists of 13 residues. This entry comes from a study of cytomegalovirus exposure and HLA in healthy donors. Study-wide results and caveats: Reports indicate that TCR beta sequences accurately predicted the HLA-A and HLA-B alleles of most subjects. Cytomegalovirus association was listed for about 150 TCR beta chains. In a later analysis, a missense DCLRE1C variant was linked to TCR beta V- and J-gene trimming. Later analysis identified some 16,000 TCR beta sequences associated with HLA alleles, using a false discovery rate threshold of 0.05.

The PCR was carried out with 60 Vbeta primers and 13 Jbeta primers. Sequenced by immunoSEQ multiplex PCR; TCRdb stores in-frame clones only, minus some. The repertoire holds tens of thousands of clones, with around 82% as singletons. The chain recombines TRBV2 with TRBJ2-6; perhaps TRBD1 as D (6 bases). What was sequenced was PBMCs. This receptor was identified in a woman aged 18 to 35 in good health and CMV-seropositive. The CDR3 DNA is TGTGCCAGACAGGGAACTGGGGCCAACGTCCTGACTTTC. This encodes CARQGTGANVLTF.